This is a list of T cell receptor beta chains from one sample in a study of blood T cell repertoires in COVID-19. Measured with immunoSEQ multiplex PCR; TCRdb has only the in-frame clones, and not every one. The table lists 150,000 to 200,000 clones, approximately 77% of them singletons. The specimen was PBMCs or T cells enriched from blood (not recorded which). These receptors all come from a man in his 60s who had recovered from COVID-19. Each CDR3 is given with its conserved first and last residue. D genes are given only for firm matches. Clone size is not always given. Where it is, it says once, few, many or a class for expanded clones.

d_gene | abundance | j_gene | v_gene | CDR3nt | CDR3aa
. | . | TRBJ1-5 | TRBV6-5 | TGTGCCAGCAGGCTACAGGAGATTAGCAATCAGCCCCAGCATTTT | CASRLQEISNQPQHF
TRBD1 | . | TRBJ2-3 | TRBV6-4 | TGTGCCAGCAGTGACCAGACAGGGGGCAGGGATACGCAGTATTTT | CASSDQTGGRDTQYF
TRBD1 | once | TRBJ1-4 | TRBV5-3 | TGTGCCAGAAGCCTGGACAGGGCCCTCACTAATGAAAAACTGTTTTTT | CARSLDRALTNEKLFF
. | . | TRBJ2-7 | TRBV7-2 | TGTGCCAGCAGCCCCCGAGTGGGGGCTAGCTCCTACGAGCAGTACTTC | CASSPRVGASSYEQYF
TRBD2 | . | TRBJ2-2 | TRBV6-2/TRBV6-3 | TGTGCCAGCAGTTACTCAGGGACTAGCTCCGGGGAGCTGTTTTTT | CASSYSGTSSGELFF
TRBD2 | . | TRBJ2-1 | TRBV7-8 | TGTGCCAGCAGCTCACGCGGGGGAGATGTTAGCGGGAGAAGATCCTACAATGAGCAGTTCTTC | CASSSRGGDVSGRRSYNEQFF
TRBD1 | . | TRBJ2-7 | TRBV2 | TGTGCCAGCAGCTACGGGACAGGGGACAGGATAGTCTACGAGCAGTACTTC | CASSYGTGDRIVYEQYF
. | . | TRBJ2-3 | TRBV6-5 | TGTGCCAGCAGTTACTCGATAAGCGGAGATACGCAGTATTTT | CASSYSISGDTQYF
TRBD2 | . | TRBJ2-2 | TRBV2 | TGTGCCAGCAGCCAACTAGCGGGACCTACCGGGGAGCTGTTTTTT | CASSQLAGPTGELFF
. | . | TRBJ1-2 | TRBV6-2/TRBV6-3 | TGTGCCAGCAGCAACCTTGACAGCTACTATGGCTACACCTTC | CASSNLDSYYGYTF
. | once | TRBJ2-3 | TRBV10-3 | TGTGCCACGAGAAACACAGATACGCAGTATTTT | CATRNTDTQYF
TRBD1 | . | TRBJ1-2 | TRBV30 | TGTGCCTGGAGTTCTGACAGGGCCTATGGCTACACCTTC | CAWSSDRAYGYTF
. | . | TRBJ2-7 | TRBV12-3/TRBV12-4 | TGTGCCAGCAGTCACGGACTCTACGAGCAGTACTTC | CASSHGLYEQYF
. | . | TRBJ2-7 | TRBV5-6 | TGTGCCAGCAGCTTGACAGGATTCGCCTACGAGCAGTACTTC | CASSLTGFAYEQYF
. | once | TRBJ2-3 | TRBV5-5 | TGTGCCAGCAGCGTCTGGACGGGGGTACGCACAGATACGCAGTATTTT | CASSVWTGVRTDTQYF
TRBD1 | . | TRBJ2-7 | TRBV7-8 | TGTGCCAGCAGCTTAGCAGGGGACAGGGTAGCGGTGTTC | CASSLAGDRVAVF
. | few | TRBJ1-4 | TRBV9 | TGTGCCAGCAGTCCTTCCGTGGCCTCAACTAATGAAAAACTGTTTTTT | CASSPSVASTNEKLFF
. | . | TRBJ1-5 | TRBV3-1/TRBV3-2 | TGTGCCAGCAGCCAAGACCCGGTTGTGGGGCTCAATCAGCCCCAGCATTTT | CASSQDPVVGLNQPQHF
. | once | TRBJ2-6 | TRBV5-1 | TGCGCCAGCAGCTTAACGAGCTCTGGGGCCAACGTCCTGACTTTC | CASSLTSSGANVLTF
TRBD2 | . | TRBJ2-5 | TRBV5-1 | TGCGCCAGCAGCTGGACTAGCGGGATAGGGTACTTC | CASSWTSGIGYF
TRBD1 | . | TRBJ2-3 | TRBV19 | TGTGCCAGTAGTATTGGGACAGGGGGCACAGATACGCAGTATTTT | CASSIGTGGTDTQYF
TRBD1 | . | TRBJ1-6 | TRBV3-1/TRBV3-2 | TGTGCCAGCAGCCAGGGACAGGGTAATTCACCCCTCCACTTT | CASSQGQGNSPLHF
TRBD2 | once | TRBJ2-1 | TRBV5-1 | TGCGCCAGCAGCCCCGGGACTAGCGACTACAATGAGCAGTTCTTC | CASSPGTSDYNEQFF
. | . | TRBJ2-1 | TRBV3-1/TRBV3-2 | TGTGCCAGCAGCCGAGTTGTGACAGAGCAGTTCTTC | CASSRVVTEQFF
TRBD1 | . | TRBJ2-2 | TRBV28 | TGTGCCAGCATGGGACAGCAAAACACCGGGGAGCTGTTTTTT | CASMGQQNTGELFF